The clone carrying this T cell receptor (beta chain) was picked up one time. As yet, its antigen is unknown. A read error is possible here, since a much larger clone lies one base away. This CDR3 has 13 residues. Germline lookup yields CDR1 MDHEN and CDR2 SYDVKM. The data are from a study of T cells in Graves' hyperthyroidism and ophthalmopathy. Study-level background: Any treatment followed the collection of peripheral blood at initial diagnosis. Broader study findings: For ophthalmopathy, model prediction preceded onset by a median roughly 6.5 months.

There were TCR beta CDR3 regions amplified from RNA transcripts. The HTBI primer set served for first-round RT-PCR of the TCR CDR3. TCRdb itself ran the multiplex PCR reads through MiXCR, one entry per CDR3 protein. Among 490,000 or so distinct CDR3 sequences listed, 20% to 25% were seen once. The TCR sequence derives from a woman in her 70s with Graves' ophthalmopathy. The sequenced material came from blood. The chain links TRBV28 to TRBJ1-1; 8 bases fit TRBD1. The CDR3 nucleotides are TGTACCAGCAGCGAGCACAGGGGGACTGAAGCTTTCTTT. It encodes CTSSEHRGTEAFF.